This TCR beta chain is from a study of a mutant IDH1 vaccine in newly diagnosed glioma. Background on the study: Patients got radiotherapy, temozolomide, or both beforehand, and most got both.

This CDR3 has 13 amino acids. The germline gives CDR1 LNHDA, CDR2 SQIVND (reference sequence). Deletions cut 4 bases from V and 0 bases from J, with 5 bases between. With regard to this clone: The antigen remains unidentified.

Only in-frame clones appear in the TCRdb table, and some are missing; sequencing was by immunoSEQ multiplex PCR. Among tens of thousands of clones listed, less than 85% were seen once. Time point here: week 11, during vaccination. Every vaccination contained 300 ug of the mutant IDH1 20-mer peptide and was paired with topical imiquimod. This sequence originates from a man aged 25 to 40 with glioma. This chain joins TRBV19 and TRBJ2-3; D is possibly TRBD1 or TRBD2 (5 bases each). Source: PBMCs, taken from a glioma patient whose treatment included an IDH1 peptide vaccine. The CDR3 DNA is TGTGCCAGTAGTAGGGACAGCACAGATACGCAGTATTTT. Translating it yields CASSRDSTDTQYF.